A selection of T cell receptor beta chains follows, all from one sample in a study of CD8 T cells in Susac syndrome. Via MiXCR, TCRdb re-called the immunoSEQ multiplex PCR reads, giving one row per CDR3 protein. The sample consists of about 180,000 distinct CDR3 sequences, 90% to 95% of them appearing once. The sample taken for sequencing was CD4+ T cells from PBMCs. All receptors come from a human donor with Susac syndrome. Both conserved end residues are trimmed from each CDR3. Fields, in order: V gene, J gene, CDR3 protein.

V gene: TRBV19
J gene: TRBJ1-2
CDR3 protein: ASRQDREYGYT

V gene: TRBV19
J gene: TRBJ1-2
CDR3 protein: ASALGGMNYGYT

V gene: TRBV12-3/TRBV12-4
J gene: TRBJ2-7
CDR3 protein: ASSLATSERVYEQY

V gene: TRBV5-1
J gene: TRBJ2-5
CDR3 protein: ASSLQPGPGAGTQY

V gene: TRBV5-1
J gene: TRBJ2-2
CDR3 protein: ASMGGATGELF

V gene: TRBV29-1
J gene: TRBJ1-1
CDR3 protein: SVTPDRGYTEAF

V gene: TRBV10-2
J gene: TRBJ1-1
CDR3 protein: ASRIRVDTEAF

V gene: TRBV20-1
J gene: TRBJ2-5
CDR3 protein: SARDLEGVETQY

V gene: TRBV18
J gene: TRBJ2-5
CDR3 protein: ASSPIAGDSETQY

V gene: TRBV29-1
J gene: TRBJ2-1
CDR3 protein: SVQRSDEQF

V gene: TRBV20-1
J gene: TRBJ2-6
CDR3 protein: SAHSGANVLT

V gene: TRBV12-5
J gene: TRBJ2-7
CDR3 protein: ASGLPLREQY

V gene: TRBV13
J gene: TRBJ1-2
CDR3 protein: ASSSTGDLGEGYT

V gene: TRBV20-1
J gene: TRBJ1-1
CDR3 protein: SVGRMNTEAF

V gene: TRBV15
J gene: TRBJ2-5
CDR3 protein: ATSGLVRGSSETQY

V gene: TRBV3-1
J gene: TRBJ1-1
CDR3 protein: ASSQPSRTANTEAF

V gene: TRBV5-1
J gene: TRBJ2-3
CDR3 protein: ASRTSGGAADTQY

V gene: TRBV24-1
J gene: TRBJ2-1
CDR3 protein: ATSGAGGDNEQF

V gene: TRBV4-1
J gene: TRBJ2-5
CDR3 protein: ASSQRETQY

V gene: TRBV12-3/TRBV12-4
J gene: TRBJ2-5
CDR3 protein: ASSFGVRETQY

V gene: TRBV4-2
J gene: TRBJ2-1
CDR3 protein: ASSQDTMGRSSYNEQF

V gene: TRBV19
J gene: TRBJ2-7
CDR3 protein: ASSSDRGSREEQY

V gene: TRBV4-1
J gene: TRBJ1-3
CDR3 protein: ASSRNSGNTIY

V gene: TRBV29-1
J gene: TRBJ2-1
CDR3 protein: SVEAAYNEQF

V gene: TRBV6-5
J gene: TRBJ1-2
CDR3 protein: ASSSGINYGYT

V gene: TRBV12-3/TRBV12-4
J gene: TRBJ1-1
CDR3 protein: ASSLASGTEAF

V gene: TRBV14
J gene: TRBJ2-1
CDR3 protein: ASSQVRGIGPYNEQF

V gene: TRBV20-1
J gene: TRBJ1-5
CDR3 protein: SAPREAGTGDQPQH

V gene: TRBV9
J gene: TRBJ2-1
CDR3 protein: ASSAGGRSITEQF

V gene: TRBV30
J gene: TRBJ2-6
CDR3 protein: ALGVSGANVLT

V gene: TRBV5-1
J gene: TRBJ1-4
CDR3 protein: ASSLDSLNEKLF

V gene: TRBV12-3/TRBV12-4
J gene: TRBJ2-5
CDR3 protein: ASSFRDIQETQY

V gene: TRBV3-1
J gene: TRBJ2-3
CDR3 protein: ASSPSFRDTQY

V gene: TRBV27
J gene: TRBJ2-1
CDR3 protein: ASGGQGNEQF

V gene: TRBV7-2
J gene: TRBJ2-7
CDR3 protein: ASSYDWGGEQY

V gene: TRBV7-2
J gene: TRBJ1-2
CDR3 protein: ASSADRRTPYGYT

V gene: TRBV5-6
J gene: TRBJ1-3
CDR3 protein: ASSFPGNTIY

V gene: TRBV12-3/TRBV12-4
J gene: TRBJ2-1
CDR3 protein: ASSSLAGGAGGEQF

V gene: TRBV4-2
J gene: TRBJ2-5
CDR3 protein: ASSLPGLAVETQY

V gene: TRBV9
J gene: TRBJ1-6
CDR3 protein: ASSATGLASPLH

V gene: TRBV20-1
J gene: TRBJ1-5
CDR3 protein: SATGQGDQPQH

V gene: TRBV15
J gene: TRBJ2-7
CDR3 protein: ATSRQRDGAYEQY

V gene: TRBV20-1
J gene: TRBJ2-5
CDR3 protein: SAWGHRETQY

V gene: TRBV20-1
J gene: TRBJ1-2
CDR3 protein: SARRRGRIDGYT

V gene: TRBV7-2
J gene: TRBJ2-7
CDR3 protein: ASSPSDTLRY

V gene: TRBV7-2
J gene: TRBJ2-2
CDR3 protein: ASSLLGTGELF

V gene: TRBV4-2
J gene: TRBJ2-3
CDR3 protein: ASSQGDRTDTQY

V gene: TRBV18
J gene: TRBJ1-1
CDR3 protein: ASSPIGGGNTEAF

V gene: TRBV18
J gene: TRBJ2-4
CDR3 protein: ASGRADIQY

V gene: TRBV2
J gene: TRBJ1-6
CDR3 protein: ASSYGSPLH

V gene: TRBV28
J gene: TRBJ2-7
CDR3 protein: ASSLGGRTSYEQY